Listed here are 18 T cell receptor beta chains from one sample, sequenced in a study of post-analysis software for immune sequencing data. The library was made from cDNA and included unique molecular identifiers. In TCRdb, the PCR reads were re-called with MiXCR into one record per CDR3 protein. The data show roughly 540,000 distinct CDR3 sequences, under 40% seen once. These receptors have no known antigen. Findings and caveats of the study: About 5 TRBV segments, including TRBV5-6, TRBV5-1 and TRBV20-1, were more frequent in patients than controls.

Sequenced input: blood. Receptor source: a girl between 2 and 17 years old with multiple sclerosis.

The chain combines TRBV5-5 with TRBJ2-3; D might be TRBD1 (5 bases). Between the trimmed V and J ends, which lost 4 bases and 4 bases, there was a span of 16 bases. CDR1 and CDR2 (germline): SGHKS, YYEKEE (reference sequence). This CDR3 has 15 residues. The DNA of the CDR3 is TGTGCCAGCAGCCTGAACTTCAGGGTTGCAGATACGCAGTATTTT. Encoded protein: CASSLNFRVADTQYF. Complete variable domain (other parts from reference TRBV5-5 and TRBJ2-3): DAGVTQSPTHLIKTRGQQVTLRCSPISGHKSVSWYQQVLGQGPQFIFQYYEKEERGRGNFPDRFSARQFPNYSSELNVNALLLGDSALYLCASSLNFRVADTQYFGPGTRLTVL.

The genes are TRBV3-1 and TRBJ2-6; unclear D gene. Germline assignment: CDR1 LGHDT and CDR2 YNNKEL (reference sequence). The CDR3 is 15 residues long. Between the trimmed V and J ends, which lost 0 bases and 9 bases, there was a span of 12 bases. CDR3 DNA: TGTGCCAGCAGCCAAGACTGGGGTTGGAGCAACGTCCTGACTTTC. It is translated as CASSQDWGWSNVLTF.

This clonotype has a handful of counts. The chain employs TRBV7-3 and TRBJ2-5; TRBD2 matches 8 bases. This CDR3 contains 16 residues. With 1 base clipped from V and 1 base from J, the junction kept 5 bases outside the gene matches. Germline V lookup: CDR1 SGHTA, CDR2 FQGTGA. CDR3 bases: TGTGCCAGCAGCTTAAGTCCACGGGGGGGCCAAGAGACCCAGTACTTC. This encodes CASSLSPRGGQETQYF.

This clonotype was detected a few times. The V gene is TRBV29-1, the J gene TRBJ1-5; D unresolved. This CDR3 spans 15 amino acids. Trimming stripped 4 bases from V and 7 bases from J, with 20 bases between. Germline V gives CDR1 SQVTM, CDR2 ANQGSEA. DNA of the CDR3: TGCAGCGTTGTTGACCCTTATAGGCGGAAACAGCCCCAGCATTTT. Protein sequence: CSVVDPYRRKQPQHF.

In this sample, this clonotype turned up a few times. The chain uses TRBV29-1 and TRBJ2-1; TRBD2 matches 7 bases. Per the germline V gene, CDR1 is SQVTM and CDR2 is ANQGSEA. This CDR3 region has 13 residues. The V gene end was trimmed by 7 bases and the J gene end by 8 bases; junction bases not matched to a gene: 11. The CDR3 DNA is TGCAGCGCGTTGACGAGCGGGGACGATGAGCAGTTCTTC. This encodes CSALTSGDDEQFF.

This clonotype was counted ten times or more. This chain links TRBV3-1 with TRBJ2-5, with D hard to call. V shed 4 bases and J shed 1 base, with 4 bases lying between them. The CDR3 is made up of 12 amino acids. The germline CDR1 and CDR2 sequences are LGHDT and YNNKEL (reference sequence). The CDR3 sequence: CASSPIQETQYF. As DNA, the CDR3 is TGTGCCAGCAGCCCGATCCAAGAGACCCAGTACTTC.

CDR3 protein: CSARASGFNYEQYF. The DNA of the CDR3 is TGCAGTGCTAGGGCCAGCGGGTTTAACTACGAGCAGTACTTC. V is TRBV20-1 and J is TRBJ2-7, with a tentative D call TRBD2 (6 bases). The V end was cut by 3 bases, the J end by 3 bases, with 15 bases between. The V gene's germline CDR1 is DFQATT and CDR2 SNEGSKA (reference sequence). This CDR3 region has 14 residues.

This chain links TRBV20-1 with TRBJ1-1; 7 positions match TRBD1. The CDR3 runs to 16 residues. Trimming cost V 6 bases and J 1 base; bases outside gene matches: 14. The germline V gene encodes CDR1 DFQATT and CDR2 SNEGSKA (reference sequence). The chain's CDR3 is CSARSPGDRANTEAFF. The CDR3, as DNA: TGCAGTGCCCGGAGTCCCGGAGACAGGGCGAACACTGAAGCTTTCTTT.

This clonotype came up a few times. The J gene is TRBJ2-1, the V gene TRBV6-4; TRBD2 matches at 9 bases. The CDR3 is made up of 15 amino acids. The V gene end was trimmed by 3 bases and the J gene end by 3 bases; junction bases not matched to a gene: 3. Germline lookup yields CDR1 MRHNA and CDR2 SNTAGT. The CDR3 loop is CASSDRLADYNEQFF. CDR3 in DNA: TGTGCCAGCAGTGATCGACTAGCGGACTACAATGAGCAGTTCTTC.

In this sample, this clonotype turned up many times. The chain is built from TRBV5-1 and TRBJ2-7; tentative D call: TRBD2 (6 bases). V was clipped by 4 bases and J by 4 bases, with 12 bases between them. This CDR3 spans 13 amino acids. The germline gives CDR1 SGHRS, CDR2 YFSETQ. CDR3 sequence: CASSQRVSYEQYF. DNA for the CDR3: TGCGCCAGCAGCCAGCGGGTCTCTTACGAGCAGTACTTC.

This clonotype appeared a few times. V and J are TRBV9 and TRBJ2-3; TRBD1 matches at 8 bases. With 1 base clipped from V and 3 bases from J, the junction kept 4 bases outside the gene matches. CDR1 is SGDLS, CDR2 YYNGEE, per germline. CDR3 length: 15 amino acids. CDR3 loop: CASSVRGQGTDTQYF. The CDR3 DNA follows: TGTGCCAGCAGCGTAAGAGGACAGGGTACAGATACGCAGTATTTT.

The V and J genes are TRBV19 and TRBJ2-6, with D tentatively TRBD1 (6 bases). The germline V gene encodes CDR1 LNHDA and CDR2 SQIVND (reference sequence). With 3 bases removed from V and 1 base from J, the gap between germline ends came to 10 bases. This CDR3 region has 16 residues. CDR3 in DNA: TGTGCCAGTAGTATCAGAACAGGGTCTGGGGCCAACGTCCTGACTTTC. Protein sequence: CASSIRTGSGANVLTF.

The chain joins TRBV11-2 to TRBJ2-3; 7 bases align to TRBD1. V was clipped by 1 base and J by 3 bases; unmatched bases: 4. Per the germline V gene, CDR1 is SGHAT and CDR2 is FQNNGV. The CDR3 extends over 15 amino acids. This CDR3 is CASSLARGRTDTQYF. The CDR3 nucleotides read TGTGCCAGCAGCTTAGCCAGGGGGAGAACAGATACGCAGTATTTT.

V is TRBV11-2 and J is TRBJ2-5; D perhaps matches TRBD2 (5 bases). With 1 base removed from V and 2 bases from J, the gap between germline ends came to 11 bases. Germline CDR1 SGHAT, CDR2 FQNNGV. The CDR3 runs to 15 residues. CDR3 loop: CASSLVGRRQETQYF. Here the CDR3 DNA reads TGTGCCAGCAGCTTAGTGGGGAGACGGCAAGAGACCCAGTACTTC. Drawing the rest from reference TRBV11-2 and TRBJ2-5, the complete variable domain is EAGVAQSPRYKIIEKRQSVAFWCNPISGHATLYWYQQILGQGPKLLIQFQNNGVVDDSQLPKDRFSAERLKGVDSTLKIQPAKLEDSAVYLCASSLVGRRQETQYFGPGTRLLVL.

The gene calls are TRBV12-3 or TRBV12-4 and TRBJ2-3; no clear D. Trimming shortened V by 2 bases and J by 2 bases, and 8 bases separated the two germline ends. The CDR3 contains 14 residues. CDR3 residues: CASSLRVPTDTQYF. The CDR3 DNA reads TGTGCCAGCAGTTTAAGAGTCCCCACAGATACGCAGTATTTT.

The sample holds a few counts of this clonotype. V and J are TRBV5-5 and TRBJ2-3; possible D gene TRBD2, 6 bases. This CDR3 has 16 amino acids. V lost 3 bases and J 8 bases, leaving 22 bases between the germline ends. CDR1 and CDR2 from the germline V gene are SGHKS and YYEKEE (reference sequence). The chain's CDR3 is CASSSLLGEVGGTQYF. The DNA of the CDR3 is TGTGCCAGCAGCTCATTACTAGGGGAGGTCGGAGGTACGCAGTATTTT.

The V gene is TRBV10-2, the J gene TRBJ1-6, with TRBD1 identical over 10 bases. Germline V gene sequence: CDR1 WSHSY, CDR2 SAAADI. The length of the CDR3 is 16 residues. V was pared by 5 bases and J by 7 bases, with 8 bases of the junction left unmatched. CDR3 in DNA: TGCGCCAGCAGTCGGCCGGGACAGGGGATGAATTCACCCCTCCACTTT. Its protein is CASSRPGQGMNSPLHF.

This sequence joins TRBV19 and TRBJ2-1; 7 nucleotides align to TRBD1. This CDR3 comprises 15 residues. CDR1 is LNHDA and CDR2 is SQIVND in the germline V gene (reference sequence). Unmatched junction bases numbered 6, after V lost 5 bases and J lost 2 bases. In DNA, the CDR3 is TGTGCCAGTAGTCCCGGGACAGCTACCTACAATGAGCAGTTCTTC. It codes for CASSPGTATYNEQFF.